This T cell receptor beta chain was identified in a study of identical twins. Study results and limitations: Invariant populations such as MAIT and iNKT cells could partly muddle zero-insertion analyses. There were fewer insertions in abundant cord blood beta clonotypes, but memory repertoires showed no such pattern. Researchers reported excess low generation probability among twin-shared out-of-frame alpha sequences.

A remark on this clonotype: Its antigen is currently unknown.

This CDR3 is 12 amino acids long. Germline CDR1 and CDR2: DFQATT and SNEGSKA (reference sequence). Trimming cost V 7 bases and J 7 bases, with 11 bases left between them. Template switching (which added a universal primer site) was used, and cDNA carried unique molecular identifiers. One entry per CDR3 protein, called by TCRdb with MiXCR from the 5' RACE reads. The data show 1.5 million to 2 million distinct CDR3 sequences, less than 40% seen once. The source is a newborn girl in good health. Sequencing used cord blood. This chain joins TRBV20-1 and TRBJ1-6; D gene uncertain. The DNA for the CDR3 is TGCAGTGTCCGGGGAGAGAATTCACCCCTCCACTTT. This codes for CSVRGENSPLHF.